This is a list of T cell receptor beta chains from one sample in a study of cytomegalovirus exposure and HLA in healthy donors. Method: immunoSEQ multiplex PCR; TCRdb's copy keeps in-frame clones and lacks some. The table shows about 110,000 clones, with around two thirds occurring only once. Sequencing was performed on PBMCs. The origin of the receptors is a young man in good health and CMV-seropositive. Both conserved end residues are part of each CDR3. The D gene is left open where the match is weak. Rows may omit the clone size; those that give it use once, few, many or a size class.

d_gene: NA
j_gene: TRBJ1-1
v_gene: TRBV5-8
abundance: NA
CDR3aa: CASDLGHLEAFF
CDR3nt: TGTGCCAGCGACCTGGGACACCTTGAAGCTTTCTTT

d_gene: NA
j_gene: TRBJ2-5
v_gene: TRBV4-1
abundance: NA
CDR3aa: CASKRTGGAGETQYF
CDR3nt: TGCGCCAGTAAGCGGACTGGGGGGGCCGGAGAGACCCAGTACTTC

d_gene: TRBD2
j_gene: TRBJ2-7
v_gene: TRBV9
abundance: NA
CDR3aa: CASSVGLAGEMGEQYF
CDR3nt: TGTGCCAGCAGCGTCGGACTAGCGGGGGAGATGGGAGAGCAGTACTTC

d_gene: TRBD2
j_gene: TRBJ2-1
v_gene: TRBV10-3
abundance: NA
CDR3aa: CAISAGGFYNEQFF
CDR3nt: TGTGCCATCAGCGCGGGGGGGTTTTACAATGAGCAGTTCTTC

d_gene: NA
j_gene: TRBJ1-2
v_gene: TRBV13
abundance: NA
CDR3aa: CASSGGPANYGYTF
CDR3nt: TGTGCCAGCAGCGGTGGGCCCGCTAACTATGGCTACACCTTC

d_gene: NA
j_gene: TRBJ1-1
v_gene: TRBV7-2
abundance: NA
CDR3aa: CASSQPTGEAFF
CDR3nt: TGTGCCAGCAGCCAACCGACAGGTGAAGCTTTCTTT

d_gene: NA
j_gene: TRBJ2-3
v_gene: TRBV6-5
abundance: NA
CDR3aa: CASRGGGTDTQYF
CDR3nt: TGTGCCAGCAGAGGGGGGGGAACAGATACGCAGTATTTT

d_gene: NA
j_gene: TRBJ2-1
v_gene: TRBV29-1
abundance: NA
CDR3aa: CSVEPRPDNEQFF
CDR3nt: TGCAGCGTTGAACCACGCCCAGACAATGAGCAGTTCTTC

d_gene: NA
j_gene: TRBJ1-3
v_gene: TRBV7-9
abundance: NA
CDR3aa: CASSLGGERGYTIYF
CDR3nt: TGTGCCAGCAGCTTAGGCGGGGAAAGGGGATACACCATATATTTT

d_gene: TRBD1
j_gene: TRBJ2-7
v_gene: TRBV29-1
abundance: few
CDR3aa: CSARQGGYEQYF
CDR3nt: TGCAGCGCTCGACAGGGGGGGTACGAGCAGTACTTC

d_gene: TRBD2
j_gene: TRBJ2-1
v_gene: TRBV27
abundance: NA
CDR3aa: CASSPLAGGPREQFF
CDR3nt: TGTGCCAGCAGCCCACTAGCGGGGGGGCCGCGTGAGCAGTTCTTC

d_gene: TRBD2
j_gene: TRBJ2-1
v_gene: TRBV7-2
abundance: NA
CDR3aa: CASAGGPIREQFF
CDR3nt: TGTGCCAGCGCGGGGGGGCCGATCCGTGAGCAGTTCTTC

d_gene: NA
j_gene: TRBJ1-3
v_gene: TRBV27
abundance: NA
CDR3aa: CASSKVGKGNTIYF
CDR3nt: TGTGCCAGCAGCAAAGTCGGGAAAGGAAACACCATATATTTT

d_gene: TRBD2
j_gene: TRBJ2-3
v_gene: TRBV7-8
abundance: NA
CDR3aa: CASSLVVLAGREDTQYF
CDR3nt: TGTGCCAGCAGCTTAGTTGTACTAGCGGGGCGGGAAGATACGCAGTATTTT

d_gene: TRBD1
j_gene: TRBJ1-2
v_gene: TRBV19
abundance: NA
CDR3aa: CASSAMYRGPGYTF
CDR3nt: TGTGCCAGTAGTGCCATGTACAGGGGACCTGGCTACACCTTC

d_gene: TRBD1
j_gene: TRBJ1-3
v_gene: TRBV19
abundance: once
CDR3aa: CASSPGQGSGNTIYF
CDR3nt: TGTGCCAGTAGTCCGGGACAGGGGTCCGGAAACACCATATATTTT

d_gene: NA
j_gene: TRBJ2-2
v_gene: TRBV9
abundance: NA
CDR3aa: CASSVEWGSGELFF
CDR3nt: TGTGCCAGCAGCGTAGAGTGGGGCTCGGGGGAGCTGTTTTTT

d_gene: TRBD1
j_gene: TRBJ2-5
v_gene: TRBV11-3
abundance: NA
CDR3aa: CASSYRGEGSETQYF
CDR3nt: TGTGCCAGCAGCTACAGGGGCGAAGGGTCGGAGACCCAGTACTTC

d_gene: NA
j_gene: TRBJ2-4
v_gene: TRBV21-1
abundance: once
CDR3aa: CASSRLQGAQAKNIQYF
CDR3nt: TGTGCCAGCAGCAGGTTACAGGGGGCGCAAGCCAAAAACATTCAGTACTTC

d_gene: NA
j_gene: TRBJ1-6
v_gene: TRBV10-2
abundance: NA
CDR3aa: CASSESKRSNSPLHF
CDR3nt: TGCGCCAGCAGTGAGTCGAAGAGGTCTAATTCACCCCTCCACTTT

d_gene: TRBD2
j_gene: TRBJ2-3
v_gene: TRBV5-4
abundance: NA
CDR3aa: CASSAGGHRFTDTQYF
CDR3nt: TGTGCCAGCAGCGCGGGGGGACATCGCTTCACAGATACGCAGTATTTT

d_gene: NA
j_gene: TRBJ1-1
v_gene: TRBV5-1
abundance: once
CDR3aa: CASSLDLQGHTEAFF
CDR3nt: TGCGCCAGCAGCTTGGACCTGCAGGGCCACACTGAAGCTTTCTTT

d_gene: TRBD1
j_gene: TRBJ1-2
v_gene: TRBV7-9
abundance: once
CDR3aa: CASSDRGGDGYTF
CDR3nt: TGTGCCAGCAGCGACAGGGGAGGAGATGGCTACACCTTC

d_gene: TRBD1
j_gene: TRBJ2-2
v_gene: TRBV5-1
abundance: NA
CDR3aa: CASSFVGGANTGELFF
CDR3nt: TGCGCCAGCAGCTTTGTAGGGGGCGCCAACACCGGGGAGCTGTTTTTT

d_gene: NA
j_gene: TRBJ2-1
v_gene: TRBV6-1
abundance: NA
CDR3aa: CASRAPGANEQFF
CDR3nt: TGTGCCAGCAGGGCCCCAGGGGCCAATGAGCAGTTCTTC

d_gene: TRBD2
j_gene: TRBJ2-3
v_gene: TRBV6-1
abundance: NA
CDR3aa: CASSGLAATDTQYF
CDR3nt: TGTGCCAGCTCGGGACTAGCGGCGACAGATACGCAGTATTTT

d_gene: NA
j_gene: TRBJ1-5
v_gene: TRBV9
abundance: NA
CDR3aa: CASSVGGSGFNQPQHF
CDR3nt: TGTGCCAGCAGCGTAGGCGGTTCTGGCTTCAATCAGCCCCAGCATTTT

d_gene: TRBD2
j_gene: TRBJ2-7
v_gene: TRBV7-3
abundance: NA
CDR3aa: CASSILAGASYEQYF
CDR3nt: TGTGCCAGCAGCATTCTAGCGGGGGCATCCTACGAGCAGTACTTC

d_gene: NA
j_gene: TRBJ1-2
v_gene: TRBV18
abundance: NA
CDR3aa: CASSPQSPDGYTF
CDR3nt: TGTGCCAGCTCACCACAAAGTCCGGATGGCTACACCTTC

d_gene: TRBD2
j_gene: TRBJ2-1
v_gene: TRBV7-9
abundance: NA
CDR3aa: CASSLSGGNPYNEQFF
CDR3nt: TGTGCCAGCAGCCTTAGCGGGGGGAATCCCTACAATGAGCAGTTCTTC

d_gene: NA
j_gene: TRBJ2-2
v_gene: TRBV7-6
abundance: NA
CDR3aa: CASSRTAGELFF
CDR3nt: TGTGCCAGCAGCCGGACAGCCGGGGAGCTGTTTTTT

d_gene: NA
j_gene: TRBJ2-2
v_gene: TRBV28
abundance: NA
CDR3aa: CASRPGGYTGELFF
CDR3nt: TGTGCCAGCAGGCCAGGGGGGTACACCGGGGAGCTGTTTTTT

d_gene: NA
j_gene: TRBJ2-3
v_gene: TRBV6-5
abundance: once
CDR3aa: CASSYGASNTDTQYF
CDR3nt: TGTGCCAGCAGTTACGGCGCTAGCAACACAGATACGCAGTATTTT

d_gene: NA
j_gene: TRBJ1-5
v_gene: TRBV18
abundance: NA
CDR3aa: CASSSNSNQPQHF
CDR3nt: TGTGCCAGCTCATCAAATAGCAATCAGCCCCAGCATTTT

d_gene: NA
j_gene: TRBJ1-2
v_gene: TRBV6-1
abundance: NA
CDR3aa: CASSVRDNYGYTF
CDR3nt: TGTGCCAGCAGTGTGCGGGACAACTATGGCTACACCTTC

d_gene: TRBD1
j_gene: TRBJ2-4
v_gene: TRBV11-2
abundance: few
CDR3aa: CASSPRDRGIQNIQYF
CDR3nt: TGTGCCAGCAGCCCCCGGGACAGGGGAATCCAAAACATTCAGTACTTC

d_gene: NA
j_gene: TRBJ1-5
v_gene: TRBV11-2
abundance: NA
CDR3aa: CASSQVRGEESQPQHF
CDR3nt: TGTGCCAGCAGCCAAGTCCGGGGGGAAGAGTCTCAGCCCCAGCATTTT

d_gene: NA
j_gene: TRBJ2-2
v_gene: TRBV2
abundance: few
CDR3aa: CASGRQVVNTGELFF
CDR3nt: TGTGCCAGCGGAAGACAGGTGGTTAACACCGGGGAGCTGTTTTTT

d_gene: NA
j_gene: TRBJ1-2
v_gene: TRBV11-2
abundance: NA
CDR3aa: CASSRLDIGYTF
CDR3nt: TGTGCCAGCAGCCGACTGGACATTGGCTACACCTTC

d_gene: TRBD1
j_gene: TRBJ1-5
v_gene: TRBV13
abundance: NA
CDR3aa: CASSPEGAGGRDQPQHF
CDR3nt: TGTGCCAGCAGCCCGGAGGGGGCAGGGGGCCGGGATCAGCCCCAGCATTTT

d_gene: NA
j_gene: TRBJ2-1
v_gene: TRBV2
abundance: NA
CDR3aa: CASSEGWGGMTFEQFF
CDR3nt: TGTGCCAGCAGTGAAGGGTGGGGGGGCATGACCTTTGAGCAGTTCTTC